This T cell receptor beta chain was captured by sequencing in a study of cytomegalovirus exposure and HLA in healthy donors. Findings and caveats of the study: There were a few CMV-associated chains whose specificity for CMV antigens was confirmed in vitro.

The CDR3 consists of 13 residues. Germline V gene data show CDR1 as MDHEN and CDR2 as SYDVKM. In its sample, this clone was seen a few times. Its target is unknown. The PCR contained 60 Vbeta and 13 Jbeta primers. The data were produced by immunoSEQ multiplex PCR, yet TCRdb's version contains in-frame clones alone and is incomplete. The sample lists under 200,000 clones, almost 85% occurring once. The chain uses TRBV28 and TRBJ2-5; TRBD1 matches 8 bases. TRBJ2-7 matches the DNA end more closely, so the J call is doubtful. The specimen sequenced was PBMCs. The TCR sequence derives from a woman in her fifties or sixties in good health and CMV-seronegative. Here the CDR3 DNA reads TGTGCCACGATAAGGGACAGGCCTGGCGAGCAGTACTTC. It codes for CATIRDRPGEQYF.